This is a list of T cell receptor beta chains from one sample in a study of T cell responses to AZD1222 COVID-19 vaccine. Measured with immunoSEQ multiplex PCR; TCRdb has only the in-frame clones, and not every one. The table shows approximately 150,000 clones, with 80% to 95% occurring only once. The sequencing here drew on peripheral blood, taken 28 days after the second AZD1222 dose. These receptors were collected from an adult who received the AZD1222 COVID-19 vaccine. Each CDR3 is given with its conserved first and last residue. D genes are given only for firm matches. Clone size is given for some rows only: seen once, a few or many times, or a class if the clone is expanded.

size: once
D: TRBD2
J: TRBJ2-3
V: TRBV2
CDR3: CASSAPLAGADTQYF
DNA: TGTGCCAGCAGTGCCCCACTAGCGGGGGCAGATACGCAGTATTTT

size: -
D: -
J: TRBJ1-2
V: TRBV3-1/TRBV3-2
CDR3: CASSHYYGYTF
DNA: TGTGCCAGCAGCCATTACTATGGCTACACCTTC

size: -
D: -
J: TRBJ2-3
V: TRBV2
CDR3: CASNRGFGDTQYF
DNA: TGTGCCAGCAACCGGGGATTTGGGGATACGCAGTATTTT

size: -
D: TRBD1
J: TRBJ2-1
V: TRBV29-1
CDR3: CSVEEDRGSSYNEQFF
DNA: TGCAGCGTTGAAGAGGACAGGGGAAGCTCCTACAATGAGCAGTTCTTC

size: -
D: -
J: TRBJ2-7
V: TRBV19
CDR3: CASSGQIGHYEQYF
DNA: TGTGCCAGTAGTGGACAGATCGGCCACTACGAGCAGTACTTC

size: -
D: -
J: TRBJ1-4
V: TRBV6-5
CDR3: CASSRFIGPNEKLFF
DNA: TGTGCCAGCAGTCGCTTCATCGGGCCTAATGAAAAACTGTTTTTT

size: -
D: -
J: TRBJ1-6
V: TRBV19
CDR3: CASSIRQTNSPLHF
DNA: TGTGCCAGTAGTATAAGGCAAACCAATTCACCCCTCCACTTT

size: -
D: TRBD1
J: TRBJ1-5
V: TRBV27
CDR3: CASRQQGAGQPQHF
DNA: TGTGCCAGCAGACAACAGGGGGCCGGTCAGCCCCAGCATTTT

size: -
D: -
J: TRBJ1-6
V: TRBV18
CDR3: CASSQGGGDSPLHF
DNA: TGTGCCAGCTCACAGGGAGGCGGGGATTCACCCCTCCACTTT

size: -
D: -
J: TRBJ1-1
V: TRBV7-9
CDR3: CASSYSDRENTEAFF
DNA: TGTGCCAGCAGCTATTCGGACAGAGAGAACACTGAAGCTTTCTTT

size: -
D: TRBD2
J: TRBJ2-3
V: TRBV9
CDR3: CASSPRTSGGGTDTQYF
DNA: TGTGCCAGCAGCCCCCGGACTAGCGGGGGAGGCACAGATACGCAGTATTTT

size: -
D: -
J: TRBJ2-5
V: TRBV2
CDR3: CASARLGETQYF
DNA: TGTGCCAGCGCCAGACTTGGAGAGACCCAGTACTTC

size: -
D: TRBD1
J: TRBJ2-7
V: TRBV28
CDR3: CASSLAPAHRGRSYEQYF
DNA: TGTGCCAGCAGTTTGGCCCCAGCCCACAGGGGGCGAAGCTACGAGCAGTACTTC

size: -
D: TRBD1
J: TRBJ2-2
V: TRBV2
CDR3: CASIRDRSTGELFF
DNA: TGTGCCAGCATCAGGGACAGGTCTACCGGGGAGCTGTTTTTT

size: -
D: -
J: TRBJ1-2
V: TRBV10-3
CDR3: CAISGGQTNYGYTF
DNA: TGTGCCATCAGCGGAGGACAAACCAACTATGGCTACACCTTC

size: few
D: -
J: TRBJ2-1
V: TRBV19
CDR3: CASTRAGSYNEQFF
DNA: TGTGCCAGTACCCGAGCGGGCTCCTACAATGAGCAGTTCTTC

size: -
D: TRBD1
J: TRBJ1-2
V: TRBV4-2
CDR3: CASSQEEGTGYGYTF
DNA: TGTGCCAGCAGCCAAGAGGAAGGGACAGGCTATGGCTACACCTTC

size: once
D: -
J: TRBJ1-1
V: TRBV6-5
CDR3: CASSEGGPGEAFF
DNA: TGTGCCAGCAGCGAGGGGGGCCCAGGTGAAGCTTTCTTT

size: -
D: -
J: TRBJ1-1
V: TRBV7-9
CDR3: CASTLPGDTEAFF
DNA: TGTGCCAGCACCCTACCGGGGGACACTGAAGCTTTCTTT

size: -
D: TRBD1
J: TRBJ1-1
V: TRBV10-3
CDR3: CAISDPRGPGKGAFF
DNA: TGTGCCATCAGTGACCCCAGGGGGCCGGGCAAGGGAGCTTTCTTT

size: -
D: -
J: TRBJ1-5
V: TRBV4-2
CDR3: CASSPLHSNQPQHF
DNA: TGTGCCAGCAGTCCACTGCATAGCAATCAGCCCCAGCATTTT

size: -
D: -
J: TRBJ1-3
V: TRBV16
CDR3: CASSQSQGGQNTIYF
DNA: TGTGCCAGCAGCCAATCCCAGGGCGGACAAAACACCATATATTTT

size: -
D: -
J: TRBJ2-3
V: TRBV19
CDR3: CASSTGGRSGTQYF
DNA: TGTGCCAGTAGTACCGGCGGGCGCTCGGGGACGCAGTATTTT

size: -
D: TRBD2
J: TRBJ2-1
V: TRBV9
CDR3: CASSSGTSGSIGEQFF
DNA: TGTGCCAGCAGCAGCGGGACTAGCGGGAGTATAGGTGAGCAGTTCTTC

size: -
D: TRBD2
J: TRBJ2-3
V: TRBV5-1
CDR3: CASNPSGTTDTQYF
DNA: TGCGCCAGCAACCCTAGCGGAACCACAGATACGCAGTATTTT

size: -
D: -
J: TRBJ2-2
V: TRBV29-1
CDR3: CSVWATGELFF
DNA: TGCAGCGTCTGGGCCACCGGGGAGCTGTTTTTT

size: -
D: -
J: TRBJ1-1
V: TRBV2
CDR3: CASSREENTEAFF
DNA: TGTGCCAGTTCTAGGGAGGAGAACACTGAAGCTTTCTTT

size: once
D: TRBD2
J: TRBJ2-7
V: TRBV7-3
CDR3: CASAWGPSGNEQYF
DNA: TGTGCCAGCGCATGGGGACCTAGCGGGAACGAGCAGTACTTC

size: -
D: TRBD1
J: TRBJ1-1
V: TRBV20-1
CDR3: CSASWGQEAFF
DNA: TGCAGTGCTAGTTGGGGACAGGAAGCTTTCTTT

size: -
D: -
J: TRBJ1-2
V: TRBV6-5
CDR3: CASSYGGGYGYTF
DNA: TGTGCCAGCAGTTACGGGGGGGGCTATGGCTACACCTTC

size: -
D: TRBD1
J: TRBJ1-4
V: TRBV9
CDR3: CASSVVSGQGNEKLFF
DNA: TGTGCCAGCAGCGTAGTCTCGGGACAGGGGAACGAAAAACTGTTTTTT

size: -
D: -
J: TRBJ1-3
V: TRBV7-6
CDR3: CASSSGSGNTIYF
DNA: TGTGCCAGCAGCTCTGGCTCTGGAAACACCATATATTTT

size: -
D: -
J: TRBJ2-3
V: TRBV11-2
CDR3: CASSFEALGTQYF
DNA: TGTGCCAGCAGCTTCGAGGCTCTCGGGACGCAGTATTTT

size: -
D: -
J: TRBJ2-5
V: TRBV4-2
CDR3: CASSQGYLQETQYF
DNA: TGTGCCAGCAGCCAAGGGTACTTACAAGAGACCCAGTACTTC

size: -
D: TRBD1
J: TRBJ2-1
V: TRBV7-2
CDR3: CASSLMRWGQGADEQFF
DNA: TGTGCCAGCAGCCTTATGCGGTGGGGACAGGGGGCCGATGAGCAGTTCTTC

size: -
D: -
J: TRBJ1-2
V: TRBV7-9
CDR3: CASSPRRDGYTF
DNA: TGTGCCAGCAGCCCCCGTCGGGATGGCTACACCTTC

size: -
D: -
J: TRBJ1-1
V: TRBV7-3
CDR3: CASSTAANTEAFF
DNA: TGTGCCAGCAGCACGGCCGCGAACACTGAAGCTTTCTTT

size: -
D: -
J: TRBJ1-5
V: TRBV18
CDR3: CASSPPGGGNQPQHF
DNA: TGTGCCAGCTCACCACCGGGAGGGGGCAATCAGCCCCAGCATTTT

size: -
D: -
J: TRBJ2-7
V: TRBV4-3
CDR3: CASSQEPGGTYEQYF
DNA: TGCGCCAGCAGCCAAGAACCCGGGGGTACCTACGAGCAGTACTTC

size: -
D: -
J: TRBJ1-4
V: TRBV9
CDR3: CASSVEGAFNEKLFF
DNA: TGTGCCAGCAGCGTAGAAGGGGCCTTTAATGAAAAACTGTTTTTT